Listed here are 28 T cell receptor beta chains from one sample, sequenced in a study of regulatory T cells in long-lasting Graves disease. Construction of the TCR beta libraries employed iRepertoire HTBI primers in conjunction with Arm-PCR of CDR3 regions. TCRdb processed the multiplex PCR reads anew with MiXCR; each CDR3 protein has one entry. The sample lists more than 650,000 distinct CDR3 sequences; about 30% were seen once. Time point of the sample: persistent/refractory GD, antithyroid drugs over 5 years with positive TRAb. The TCR library used RNA extracted from PBMCs. The specimen comprised peripheral blood mononuclear cells (PBMCs), sampled when the disease was refractory, from a patient treated with antithyroid drugs. These receptors all come from a female donor with Graves disease.

The chain uses TRBV19 and TRBJ2-3; D is undetermined. Per germline, CDR1 LNHDA and CDR2 SQIVND (reference sequence). V was shortened by 2 bases and J by 0 bases, with 9 bases between the two germline ends. CDR3 length equals 15 residues. The CDR3 DNA reads TGTGCCAGTAGTATACAGGTCCTTAGCACAGATACGCAGTATTTT. The encoded protein is CASSIQVLSTDTQYF.

As to this clonotype: This may stem from a read error, because a much larger clone lies one nucleotide away. In DNA, the CDR3 is TGTGCCAGCAAGTACCAGAATCACATATATTTT. Its protein is CASKYQNHIYF. The chain has TRBV28 and TRBJ1-3; no definite D call. CDR3 size: 11 residues. CDR1 is MDHEN and CDR2 is SYDVKM in the germline V gene. V shed 7 bases and J shed 12 bases, with 13 bases lying between them.

This chain uses TRBV12-3 or TRBV12-4 with TRBJ2-1; 8 bases line up with TRBD1. The CDR3 is 16 residues long. The trim removed 6 bases at V and 2 bases at J, leaving 9 bases unmatched. CDR3 nucleotides: TGTGCCAGCAGAAATCAGGGACAGGCTGCCTACAATGAGCAGTTCTTC. This gives the protein CASRNQGQAAYNEQFF.

This clonotype was recorded a few times. V gene TRBV6-5 combines with J gene TRBJ2-4; TRBD2 is a possible D gene (5 bases). Germline assignment: CDR1 MNHEY and CDR2 SVGAGI. The V and J ends lost 2 bases and 0 bases respectively, with 8 bases between them. The CDR3 extends over 15 amino acids. CDR3 protein: CASSYRAGAKNIQYF. DNA for the CDR3: TGTGCCAGCAGTTACAGGGCGGGAGCCAAAAACATTCAGTACTTC.

Written as DNA, the CDR3 is TGTGCCAGCAGTTACTTGTGGGACCGAGCGAACACCGGGGAGCTGTTTTTT. The encoded protein is CASSYLWDRANTGELFF. V gene TRBV6-4 combines with J gene TRBJ2-2; D assignment may be TRBD1 or TRBD2 (5 bases each). Germline V gene lookup returns CDR1 MRHNA and CDR2 SNTAGT. Deletions cut 5 bases from V and 0 bases from J, with 16 bases between. The CDR3 consists of 17 residues.

This clonotype was detected many times. This sequence joins TRBV3-1 and TRBJ1-2; 8 bases line up with TRBD1. CDR3 length: 13 residues. V shed 6 bases and J 8 bases; nucleotides not matched to a gene: 8. Germline V lookup: CDR1 LGHDT, CDR2 YNNKEL (reference sequence). CDR3 in DNA: TGTGCCAGCAGTCGACAGGGGTTTGAGGGCTACACCTTC. This codes for CASSRQGFEGYTF.

To note about this clonotype: Mismatch with germline at one junction end may stem from a read error. This chain uses TRBV2 with TRBJ1-1; D perhaps matches TRBD1 (5 bases). This CDR3 spans 14 amino acids. CDR1 and CDR2 from the germline V gene are SNHLY and FYNNEI. The CDR3 here is CTSRSRAPLTEAFF. The CDR3 DNA is TGTACCAGCAGGAGCAGGGCGCCTTTGACTGAAGCTTTCTTT.

The chain recombines TRBV5-1 with TRBJ1-2, with D unclear. CDR1 SGHRS and CDR2 YFSETQ come from the germline V gene. The CDR3 covers 13 residues. The V end was cut by 4 bases, the J end by 4 bases, with 11 bases between. CDR3 sequence: CASSRTQGYGYTF. The CDR3 nucleotides read TGCGCCAGCAGCAGGACTCAAGGCTATGGCTACACCTTC.

V is TRBV7-3 and J is TRBJ1-6, with 7 bases lining up with TRBD1. J gave up 6 bases and V 5 bases, and 7 bases lay outside the gene matches. The CDR3 is 15 residues long. The germline V gene encodes CDR1 SGHTA and CDR2 FQGTGA. CDR3 loop: CASSARGSSNSPLHF. The DNA for the CDR3 is TGTGCCAGCAGCGCCAGGGGGTCAAGTAATTCACCCCTCCACTTT.

There are a few counts of this clonotype. The rearrangement links TRBV15 to TRBJ2-5; no firm D call. The germline V gene has CDR1 LNHNV and CDR2 YYDKDF (reference sequence). Trimming took off 2 bases at V and 2 bases at J, with 3 bases between the two ends. There are 12 residues in the CDR3. The CDR3 loop reads CATSRLQETQYF. The CDR3 DNA follows: TGTGCCACCAGCAGACTTCAAGAGACCCAGTACTTC.

This clonotype was seen at least ten times. Here the CDR3 DNA reads TGTGCCACCACGACCGGGACCCCGGACACTGAAGCTTTCTTT. As protein: CATTTGTPDTEAFF. The chain is built from TRBV6-1 and TRBJ1-1; D perhaps matches TRBD1 (5 bases). The CDR3 spans 14 residues. Trimming stripped 10 bases from V and 3 bases from J, with 18 bases between. Germline V gene sequence: CDR1 MNHNS, CDR2 SASEGT.

This clonotype was detected a few times. The chain has TRBV6-1 and TRBJ2-4; weak D call: TRBD1 (6 bases). Trimming removed 3 bases from V and 0 bases from J, with 12 bases in between. The CDR3 has 16 amino acids. CDR1 is MNHNS, CDR2 SASEGT, per germline. CDR3 sequence (DNA): TGTGCCAGCAGTGAGGACAGATTAATAGCCAAAAACATTCAGTACTTC. It encodes CASSEDRLIAKNIQYF.

The chain links TRBV11-2 to TRBJ2-1; the match to TRBD2 covers 8 bases. The V segment lost 4 bases and the J segment 9 bases; nucleotides outside the gene matches: 8. The CDR3 is 14 amino acids. Germline CDR1 is SGHAT and CDR2 is FQNNGV. The CDR3 reads CASSYLSGNGEQFF. CDR3 nucleotides: TGTGCCAGCAGCTACCTTAGCGGGAACGGTGAGCAGTTCTTC.

The chain combines TRBV19 with TRBJ1-4; D remains ambiguous. With 7 bases removed from V and 3 bases from J, the gap between germline ends came to 21 bases. CDR1 and CDR2 from the germline V gene are LNHDA and SQIVND (reference sequence). The CDR3 is 17 residues long. CDR3 region: CASTSRIAWPANEKLFF. The CDR3 DNA sequence: TGTGCCAGTACCTCACGTATCGCCTGGCCAGCTAATGAAAAACTGTTTTTT. The full variable domain, in which reference TRBV19 and TRBJ1-4 provide the parts outside the CDR3, is DGGITQSPKYLFRKEGQNVTLSCEQNLNHDAMYWYRQDPGQGLRLIYYSQIVNDFQKGDIAEGYSVSREKKESFPLTVTSAQKNPTAFYLCASTSRIAWPANEKLFFGSGTQLSVL.

There are a few counts of this clonotype. The CDR3 loop is CASSKGLAELNTGELFF. CDR3 sequence (DNA): TGTGCCAGCAGCAAGGGACTAGCGGAACTTAACACCGGGGAGCTGTTTTTT. This chain links TRBV9 with TRBJ2-2; TRBD2 matches at 11 bases. V lost 4 bases, J lost 2 bases, and 7 bases stayed unmatched. Germline loops: CDR1 SGDLS, CDR2 YYNGEE. The CDR3 is 17 amino acids. Variable domain in full (rest from reference TRBV9 and TRBJ2-2): DSGVTQTPKHLITATGQRVTLRCSPRSGDLSVYWYQQSLDQGLQFLIQYYNGEERAKGNILERFSAQQFPDLHSELNLSSLELGDSALYFCASSKGLAELNTGELFFGEGSRLTVL.

As to this clonotype: An end of the junction does not agree with germline; a read error may underlie this. The V and J genes are TRBV2 and TRBJ2-3; possibly TRBD1 for D (5 bases). CDR3 size: 14 residues. CDR1 is SNHLY and CDR2 is FYNNEI in the germline V gene. CDR3 protein: CASKTPGPTGTQYF. CDR3 DNA sequence: TGTGCCAGCAAAACTCCCGGCCCCACAGGTACGCAGTATTTT. Full variable domain (missing parts from reference TRBV2 and TRBJ2-3): EPEVTQTPSHQVTQMGQEVILRCVPISNHLYFYWYRQILGQKVEFLVSFYNNEISEKSEIFDDQFSVERPDGSNFTLKIRSTKLEDSAMYFCASKTPGPTGTQYFGPGTRLTVL.

This clonotype appeared a few times. The genes are TRBV12-5 and TRBJ2-6; tentatively, D is TRBD1 (6 bases). Germline assignment: CDR1 LGHNT and CDR2 FRNRAP. The germline V and J ends were trimmed by 6 bases and 4 bases, with 13 bases remaining between them. The CDR3 spans 15 residues. The CDR3 bases are TGTGCTAGTGGCCGTACAGGGATGGGGGCCAACGTCCTGACTTTC. It specifies CASGRTGMGANVLTF.

This clonotype has a count of ten or more. J is TRBJ2-6 and V is TRBV28, with D possibly being TRBD2 (7 bases). Germline V lookup: CDR1 MDHEN, CDR2 SYDVKM. Trimming took off 6 bases at V and 6 bases at J, with 15 bases between the two ends. The CDR3 consists of 15 residues. CDR3 DNA: TGTGCCAGCAGCGCCGGGGGGCGAGAGGCCAACGTCCTGACTTTC. Encoded protein: CASSAGGREANVLTF.

This clonotype was counted between two and nine times. This sequence joins TRBV6-2 or TRBV6-3 and TRBJ1-1; 7 bases line up with TRBD1. The germline gives CDR1 MNHEY, CDR2 SVGEGT. V gave up 0 bases and J gave up 13 bases; unmatched junction bases: 11. The CDR3 totals 14 residues. DNA for the CDR3: TGTGCCAGCAGTTACTCGAGGGACAGCGGTCAGGGTTTCTTT. Its translation: CASSYSRDSGQGFF.

This clonotype was observed many times. CDR3 in amino acids: CASSHTGENTEAFF. The CDR3 DNA sequence: TGTGCCAGCAGCCACACAGGGGAGAACACTGAAGCTTTCTTT. The chain has TRBV28 and TRBJ1-1, with 7 nucleotides matching TRBD1. The V gene end was trimmed by 6 bases and the J gene end by 1 base; junction bases not matched to a gene: 5. The CDR3 is 14 residues long. CDR1 and CDR2 (germline): MDHEN, SYDVKM.

This clonotype was detected many times. The chain links TRBV6-1 to TRBJ1-2, with D hard to call. The V gene lost 7 bases and the J gene lost 5 bases, with 8 bases spanning the gap. The CDR3 extends over 11 amino acids. Per the germline V gene, CDR1 is MNHNS and CDR2 is SASEGT. This CDR3 reads CASTRGYGYTF. The DNA for the CDR3 is TGTGCCAGCACCCGAGGGTATGGCTACACCTTC.

The chain joins TRBV25-1 to TRBJ1-1, with D possibly being TRBD1 (5 bases). Germline V gene lookup returns CDR1 MGHDK and CDR2 SYGVNS. V shed 1 base and J shed 5 bases, with 17 bases lying between them. The CDR3 covers 16 residues. The chain's CDR3 is CASSELVGQGRTEAFF. The CDR3 DNA follows: TGTGCCAGCAGTGAATTAGTCGGGCAGGGAAGAACTGAAGCTTTCTTT.

This chain links TRBV6-4 with TRBJ1-2; D uncertain. Germline CDR1 reads MRHNA; CDR2 reads SNTAGT. The germline V and J ends were trimmed by 3 bases and 8 bases, with 22 bases remaining between them. The CDR3 runs to 16 residues. The CDR3 sequence: CASSEAERRRMGGYTF. In DNA, the CDR3 is TGTGCCAGCAGTGAAGCGGAAAGGAGGAGGATGGGGGGCTACACCTTC.

The rearrangement links TRBV6-1 to TRBJ1-1; D is unclear. CDR3 length: 14 amino acids. Germline CDR1 and CDR2: MNHNS and SASEGT. Trimming stripped 2 bases from V and 3 bases from J, with 10 bases between. The CDR3 bases are TGTGCCAGCAGTGAATGGAGGGTCGACACTGAAGCTTTCTTT. Translated, it gives CASSEWRVDTEAFF.

The chain links TRBV30 to TRBJ1-1; D is unresolved. Looked up from germline, CDR1 is GTSNPN and CDR2 is SVGIG (reference sequence). The CDR3 length is 12 residues. Between the trimmed V and J ends, which lost 0 bases and 7 bases, there was a span of 9 bases. The CDR3, as DNA: TGTGCCTGGAGTGTAGTGAGGAGTGAAGCTTTCTTT. It yields the protein CAWSVVRSEAFF.

This clonotype has more than one count but fewer than ten. The V gene is TRBV27, the J gene TRBJ1-5; no clear D gene. The CDR3 runs 13 residues. Germline CDR1 and CDR2: MNHEY and SMNVEV (reference sequence). The V end lost 5 bases, the J end lost 6 bases, and 11 bases lay between the germline ends. The CDR3 loop reads CASSTWVSQPQHF. Written as DNA, the CDR3 is TGTGCCAGCAGTACATGGGTTAGTCAGCCCCAGCATTTT.

A word on this clonotype: As the CDR3 is not closed by the conserved phenylalanine or tryptophan, this likely results from a read error. The J gene is TRBJ1-5, the V gene TRBV29-1, with TRBD1 as a possible D gene (6 bases). The V gene lost 5 bases and the J gene lost 4 bases, with 18 bases spanning the gap. CDR3 size: 15 residues. In germline, CDR1 is SQVTM, CDR2 ANQGSEA. The CDR3 reads CSVSEGRGANQPQHS. CDR3 in DNA: TGCAGCGTTTCTGAGGGCAGGGGCGCGAATCAGCCCCAGCATTCT.

A few counts support this clonotype. V is TRBV29-1 and J is TRBJ1-2; D might be TRBD1 (6 bases). The CDR3 has 14 residues. From germline, CDR1 is SQVTM and CDR2 ANQGSEA. V dropped 3 bases and J dropped 4 bases, with 15 bases sitting between them. Written as DNA, the CDR3 is TGCAGCGTTGACCCCTCTACAGGGATCTATGGCTACACCTTC. Its protein product is CSVDPSTGIYGYTF.